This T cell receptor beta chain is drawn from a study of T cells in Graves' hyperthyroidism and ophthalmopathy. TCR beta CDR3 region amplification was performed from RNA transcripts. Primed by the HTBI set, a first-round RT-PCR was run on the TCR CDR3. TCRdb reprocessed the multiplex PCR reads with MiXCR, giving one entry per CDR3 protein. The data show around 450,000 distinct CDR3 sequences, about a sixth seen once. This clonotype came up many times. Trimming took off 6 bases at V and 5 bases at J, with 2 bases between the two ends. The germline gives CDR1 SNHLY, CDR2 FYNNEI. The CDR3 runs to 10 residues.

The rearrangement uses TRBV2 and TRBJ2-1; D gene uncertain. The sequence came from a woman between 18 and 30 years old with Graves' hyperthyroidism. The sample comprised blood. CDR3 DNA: TGTGCCAGCAGGAACAATGAGCAGTTCTTC. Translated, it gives CASRNNEQFF.